Presented here are 9 T cell receptor beta chains from one specimen sequenced in a study of shared clonotypes between healthy human individuals. Only in-frame clones appear in the TCRdb table, and some are missing; sequencing was by immunoSEQ multiplex PCR. The sample carries millions of clones, just over 90% recorded once. Sequencing used naive CD4+ T cells sorted from blood. The subset is: CD45RA+ positively selected. The receptors were sampled from a man in his late teens or twenties in good health.

This sequence joins TRBV7-2 and TRBJ1-5; D ambiguous. Germline V gene data show CDR1 as SGHTA and CDR2 as FQGNSA. V lost 5 bases and J 10 bases, leaving 15 bases between the germline ends. CDR3 length equals 13 residues. CDR3 sequence reads: CASSRRTATPQHF. DNA of the CDR3: TGTGCCAGCAGCCGGAGGACCGCTACTCCCCAGCATTTT.

CDR3 in amino acids: CASSLDRGVTGELFF. CDR3 bases: TGTGCCAGCAGCTTGGACAGGGGGGTCACCGGGGAGCTGTTTTTT. The chain has TRBV5-6 and TRBJ2-2; 8 nucleotides line up with TRBD1. With 0 bases clipped from V and 4 bases from J, the junction kept 2 bases outside the gene matches. The CDR3 extends over 15 amino acids. Germline CDR1 and CDR2: SGHDT and YYEEEE.

This chain links TRBV25-1 with TRBJ1-2; D call uncertain. Germline V gives CDR1 MGHDK, CDR2 SYGVNS. CDR3 size: 15 residues. Trimming removed 3 bases from V and 2 bases from J, with 13 bases in between. The CDR3 here is CASSDPTDRNYGYTF. CDR3 in DNA: TGTGCCAGCAGTGACCCGACCGACCGGAACTATGGCTACACCTTC.

V is TRBV2 and J is TRBJ1-5; TRBD1 matches 7 bases. The V gene end was trimmed by 8 bases and the J gene end by 7 bases; junction bases not matched to a gene: 8. Germline V CDR1 and CDR2: SNHLY, FYNNEI. The CDR3 contains 13 residues. The CDR3 reads CASQGGAGQPQHF. CDR3 bases: TGTGCCAGCCAGGGGGGGGCTGGGCAGCCCCAGCATTTT.

This chain uses TRBV12-5 with TRBJ2-2; the match to TRBD1 covers 10 bases. Unmatched junction bases numbered 4, after V lost 0 bases and J lost 3 bases. This CDR3 is 17 amino acids long. Germline V lookup: CDR1 LGHNT, CDR2 FRNRAP. The CDR3 DNA sequence: TGTGCTAGTGGTTTGGTACTGGGACAGGGGTACACCGGGGAGCTGTTTTTT. Translation gives CASGLVLGQGYTGELFF.

This clone was found once. The chain couples TRBV11-2 to TRBJ2-2; TRBD1 aligns across 9 bases. Losses at the gene ends were 4 bases for V and 5 bases for J; bases not matched to a gene: 5. Germline loops: CDR1 SGHAT, CDR2 FQNNGV. The CDR3 runs 15 residues. The CDR3 is CASSSGTGSTGELFF. The CDR3 region has the DNA TGTGCCAGCAGCTCCGGGACAGGGTCAACCGGGGAGCTGTTTTTT.

The rearrangement links TRBV5-1 to TRBJ2-1, with 11 nucleotides matching TRBD1. The ends lost 3 bases at V and 0 bases at J; junction bases unmatched: 2. Germline V gene data show CDR1 as SGHRS and CDR2 as YFSETQ. The CDR3 runs 16 residues. The CDR3 DNA is TGCGCCAGCAGCTGGACAGGGGGCTCCTCCTACAATGAGCAGTTCTTC. It specifies CASSWTGGSSYNEQFF.

The chain recombines TRBV10-2 with TRBJ2-7, with TRBD2 matching 10 bases. Unmatched junction bases numbered 5, after V lost 6 bases and J lost 0 bases. The V gene's germline CDR1 is WSHSY and CDR2 SAAADI. This CDR3 has 15 amino acids. The CDR3 coding sequence is TGCGCCAGCAGGACTAGCGGGCCCTACTCCTACGAGCAGTACTTC. This gives the protein CASRTSGPYSYEQYF.

V gene TRBV19 combines with J gene TRBJ1-5; unclear D gene. Trimming took off 8 bases at V and 1 base at J, with 12 bases between the two ends. Germline loops: CDR1 LNHDA, CDR2 SQIVND (reference sequence). The CDR3 is 14 residues long. The CDR3 sequence: CASSELGSNQPQHF. In nucleotides, the CDR3 is TGTGCCAGTTCAGAACTGGGCAGCAATCAGCCCCAGCATTTT.